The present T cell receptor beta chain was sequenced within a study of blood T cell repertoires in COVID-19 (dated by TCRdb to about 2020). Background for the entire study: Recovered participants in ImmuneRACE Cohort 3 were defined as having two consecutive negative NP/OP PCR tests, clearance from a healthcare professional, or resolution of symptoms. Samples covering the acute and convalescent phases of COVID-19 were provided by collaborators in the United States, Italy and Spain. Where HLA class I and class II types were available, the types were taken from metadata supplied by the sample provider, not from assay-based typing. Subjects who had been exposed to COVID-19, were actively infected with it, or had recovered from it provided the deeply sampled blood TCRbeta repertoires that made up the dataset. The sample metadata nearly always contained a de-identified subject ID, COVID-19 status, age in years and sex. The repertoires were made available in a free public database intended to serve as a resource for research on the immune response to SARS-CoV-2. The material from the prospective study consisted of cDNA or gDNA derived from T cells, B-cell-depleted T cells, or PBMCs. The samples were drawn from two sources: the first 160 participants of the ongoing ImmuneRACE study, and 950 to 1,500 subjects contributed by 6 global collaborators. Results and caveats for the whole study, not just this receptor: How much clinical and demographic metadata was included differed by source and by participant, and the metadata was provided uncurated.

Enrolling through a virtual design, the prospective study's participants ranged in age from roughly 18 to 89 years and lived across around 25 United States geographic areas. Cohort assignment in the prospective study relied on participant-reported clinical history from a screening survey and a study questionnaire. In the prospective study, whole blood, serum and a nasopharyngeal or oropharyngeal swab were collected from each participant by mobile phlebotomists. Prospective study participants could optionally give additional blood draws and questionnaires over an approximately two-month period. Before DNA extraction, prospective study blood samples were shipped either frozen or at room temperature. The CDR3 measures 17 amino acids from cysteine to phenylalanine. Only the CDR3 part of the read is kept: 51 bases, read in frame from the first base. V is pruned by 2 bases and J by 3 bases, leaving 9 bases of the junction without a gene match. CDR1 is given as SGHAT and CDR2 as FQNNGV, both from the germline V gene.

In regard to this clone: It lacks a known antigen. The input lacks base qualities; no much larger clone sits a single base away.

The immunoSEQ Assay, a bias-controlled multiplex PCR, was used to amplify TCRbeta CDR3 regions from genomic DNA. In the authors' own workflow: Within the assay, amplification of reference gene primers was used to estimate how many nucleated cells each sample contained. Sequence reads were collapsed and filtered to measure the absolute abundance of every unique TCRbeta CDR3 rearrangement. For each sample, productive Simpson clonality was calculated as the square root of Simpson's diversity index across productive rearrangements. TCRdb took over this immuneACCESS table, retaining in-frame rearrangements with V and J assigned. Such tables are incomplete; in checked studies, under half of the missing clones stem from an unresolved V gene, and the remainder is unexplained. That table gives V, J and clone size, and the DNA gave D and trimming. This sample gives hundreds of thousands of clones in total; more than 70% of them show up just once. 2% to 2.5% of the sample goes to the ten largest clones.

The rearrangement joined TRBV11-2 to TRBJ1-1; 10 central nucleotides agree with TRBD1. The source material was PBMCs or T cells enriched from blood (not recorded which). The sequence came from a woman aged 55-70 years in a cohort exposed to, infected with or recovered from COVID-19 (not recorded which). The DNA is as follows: TGTGCCAGCAGCTTACCGGGACAGGGGTATTTCGACACTGAAGCTTTCTTT. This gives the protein CASSLPGQGYFDTEAFF.